The entry that follows covers one T cell receptor (beta chain) sequence. Its specificity is unknown. This sample was included in a study of cytomegalovirus exposure and HLA in healthy donors. Study context: In terms of ancestry, the Caucasian-associated cluster contained 81% of the roughly 400 genotyped donors.

V shed 0 bases and J shed 0 bases, with 10 bases lying between them. Germline lookup yields CDR1 SGHRS and CDR2 YFSETQ. The CDR3 length is 15 residues. Study-level findings and limits: A previous analysis found most TCR beta V segments productive roughly 90% or roughly 30% of the time.

Researchers ran the PCR with 60 Vbeta and 13 Jbeta primers. Assay used: immunoSEQ multiplex PCR; TCRdb lists only in-frame clones, some missing. The profile shows around 150,000 clones, approximately 80% of them singletons. The receptor was derived from a man aged 25 to 45 in good health and CMV-seropositive. The chain is built from TRBV5-1 and TRBJ2-7; D is unclear. Sequencing was performed on PBMCs. The CDR3 DNA reads as TGCGCCAGCAGCTTGGGTCCACACAACTCCTACGAGCAGTACTTC. Translation: CASSLGPHNSYEQYF.